The 3 T cell receptor beta chains below come from one sample, sequenced in a study of blood T cell repertoires in COVID-19. The assay was immunoSEQ multiplex PCR, and TCRdb's table has in-frame clones only and misses some. The sample lists some 400,000 clones; 85% to 90% were seen once. Sequencing was performed on PBMCs or T cells enriched from blood (not recorded which). The source is a man aged 25-45 years who had recovered from COVID-19.

V and J are TRBV7-9 and TRBJ2-5; D is unclear. Germline V gene lookup returns CDR1 SEHNR and CDR2 FQNEAQ (reference sequence). The CDR3 loop spans 12 amino acids. The V gene lost 5 bases and the J gene lost 0 bases, with 4 bases spanning the gap. CDR3 protein: CASSRDQETQYF. DNA of the CDR3: TGTGCCAGCAGCCGGGACCAAGAGACCCAGTACTTC.

This chain uses TRBV2 with TRBJ1-5, with D possibly TRBD1 on 6 matching bases. The germline gives CDR1 SNHLY, CDR2 FYNNEI. Trimming shortened V by 5 bases and J by 0 bases, and 20 bases separated the two germline ends. The CDR3 runs 18 residues. The CDR3 loop reads CASSSPGVGSYSNQPQHF. The CDR3 bases are TGTGCCAGCAGTTCACCAGGGGTGGGGTCCTATAGCAATCAGCCCCAGCATTTT.

The chain has TRBV10-3 and TRBJ2-3, with 7 bases fitting TRBD1. Germline V lookup: CDR1 ENHRY, CDR2 SYGVKD. There are 15 residues in the CDR3. Trimming removed 10 bases from V and 1 base from J; junction bases left unmatched: 11. The CDR3 coding sequence is TGTGCCACCCTACAGGGGTCTTACGGCACAGATACGCAGTATTTT. Protein: CATLQGSYGTDTQYF.